What follows are 25 T cell receptor beta chains derived from one specimen sequenced in a study of regulatory T cells in long-lasting Graves disease. Relying on iRepertoire HTBI primers and Arm-PCR of CDR3 regions, the team built TCR beta libraries. MiXCR was run by TCRdb on the multiplex PCR reads, yielding one entry per CDR3 protein. The sample carries roughly 360,000 distinct CDR3 sequences, 12% recorded once. Time point denoted: newly diagnosed GD, antithyroid drugs for less than 3 months. RNA extracted from PBMCs served as the sequencing template. This sample also belongs to another study, concerning T cells in Graves' hyperthyroidism and ophthalmopathy.

The sequenced sample was peripheral blood mononuclear cells (PBMCs), obtained at new diagnosis, from a patient treated with antithyroid drugs. These receptor sequences come from a woman aged 18-29 years with Graves disease.

The chain carries TRBV6-2 or TRBV6-3 and TRBJ1-5, with D possibly matching TRBD1 (5 bases). Per the germline V gene, CDR1 is MNHEY and CDR2 is SVGEGT. Trimming took 0 bases from V and 2 from J, leaving 11 bases between them. This CDR3 region has 16 residues. Here the CDR3 reads CASSYSSGEGNQPQHF. In nucleotides, the CDR3 is TGTGCCAGCAGTTACTCCTCGGGGGAAGGCAATCAGCCCCAGCATTTT.

This clonotype has a count of ten or more. CDR3 DNA: TGTGCCAGCAGCCGATGGGACTCGACGGTCTATGGCTACACCTTC. Translating it yields CASSRWDSTVYGYTF. The gene calls are TRBV7-2 and TRBJ1-2, with D tentatively TRBD1 (5 bases). The germline CDR1 and CDR2 sequences are SGHTA and FQGNSA. This CDR3 is built from 15 residues. The V end lost 5 bases, the J end lost 4 bases, and 17 bases lay between the germline ends.

This clonotype was seen ten or more times. The chain links TRBV6-5 to TRBJ1-1; D not resolved. This CDR3 has 14 amino acids. Trimming took off 2 bases at V and 4 bases at J, with 11 bases between the two ends. In germline, CDR1 is MNHEY, CDR2 SVGAGI. In DNA, the CDR3 is TGTGCCAGCAGTTACGGGCGGGTTAGCACTGAAGCTTTCTTT. This gives the protein CASSYGRVSTEAFF.

This clonotype was picked up a small number of times. This chain links TRBV30 with TRBJ2-3; D ambiguous. Trimming stripped 2 bases from V and 4 bases from J, with 7 bases between. From germline, CDR1 is GTSNPN and CDR2 SVGIG (reference sequence). The CDR3 extends over 12 amino acids. The CDR3 sequence is CAWSPLADTQYF. For the CDR3, the DNA is TGTGCCTGGAGTCCTTTGGCAGATACGCAGTATTTT.

This clonotype has ten or more counts. The chain joins TRBV5-1 to TRBJ2-2; 8 bases fit TRBD1. Trimming removed 0 bases from V and 5 bases from J; junction bases left unmatched: 3. The V gene's germline CDR1 is SGHRS and CDR2 YFSETQ. The CDR3 consists of 15 residues. CDR3 amino acids: CASSLARGHTGELFF. The CDR3 bases are TGCGCCAGCAGCTTGGCCAGGGGGCATACCGGGGAGCTGTTTTTT.

This clonotype was seen only a few times. The gene calls are TRBV5-6 and TRBJ2-1; 8 bases align to TRBD2. The germline gives CDR1 SGHDT, CDR2 YYEEEE. V lost 4 bases to trimming and J lost 5 bases; unmatched junction nucleotides: 23. This CDR3 comprises 20 residues. CDR3 nucleotide sequence: TGTGCCAGCAGCCAAGATTATTTAGCGGGATTCGCTCCGCGAGACAATGAGCAGTTCTTC. The encoded protein is CASSQDYLAGFAPRDNEQFF.

This clonotype was observed many times. The rearrangement links TRBV6-2 or TRBV6-3 to TRBJ2-5; D is unresolved. Germline V CDR1 and CDR2: MNHEY, SVGEGT. With 0 bases removed from V and 4 bases from J, the gap between germline ends came to 15 bases. The CDR3 extends over 16 amino acids. The CDR3 region is CASSYSRSRFGETQYF. The CDR3 nucleotides are TGTGCCAGCAGTTACTCCCGGTCCAGGTTCGGAGAGACCCAGTACTTC.

The sample holds many counts of this clonotype. The chain couples TRBV2 to TRBJ2-7, with a weak D call TRBD2 (5 bases). Between the trimmed V and J ends, which lost 3 bases and 6 bases, there was a span of 21 bases. Germline V gives CDR1 SNHLY, CDR2 FYNNEI. The CDR3 runs to 16 residues. The CDR3 DNA sequence: TGTGCCAGCAGTGATTACCTGGGCGGGTTCGGCGGCGAGCAGTACGTC. This encodes CASSDYLGGFGGEQYV.

This clonotype was recorded at least ten times. The gene calls are TRBV6-2 or TRBV6-3 and TRBJ1-3; tentative D call: TRBD1 (6 bases). The ends were cut back, 5 bases at V and 2 bases at J, with 10 bases in the middle. This CDR3 comprises 14 residues. Germline-derived CDR1 and CDR2 are MNHEY and SVGEGT. The CDR3 is CASSIGGAGNTIYF. CDR3 DNA: TGTGCCAGCAGTATCGGGGGCGCTGGAAACACCATATATTTT.

This clonotype was recorded many times. This chain joins TRBV2 and TRBJ2-7, with D unresolved. V was trimmed by 7 bases and J by 2 bases, leaving 12 bases between them. The CDR3 covers 13 residues. Germline lookup yields CDR1 SNHLY and CDR2 FYNNEI. CDR3 bases: TGTGCCAGCATTCCGACACCTACCTACGAGCAGTACGTC. Amino acids: CASIPTPTYEQYV.

Details on this clonotype: The CDR3 end shows no conserved phenylalanine or tryptophan, and so a read error is likely. The chain recombines TRBV6-2 or TRBV6-3 with TRBJ1-6, with TRBD1 matching 7 bases. With 11 bases clipped from V and 9 bases from J, the junction kept 10 bases outside the gene matches. Germline CDR1 reads MNHEY; CDR2 reads SVGEGT. The CDR3 has 13 amino acids. CDR3 loop: CAGRQGGGSPLHS. The CDR3 DNA reads as TGTGCCGGCCGACAGGGCGGGGGTTCACCCCTCCACTCT.

This clonotype was observed at least ten times. CDR3 nucleotide sequence: TGCGCCAGCAGCTCCGGACAGCTTAACTATGGCTACACCTTC. The encoded protein is CASSSGQLNYGYTF. The chain uses TRBV5-1 and TRBJ1-2; TRBD1 is a possible D gene (6 bases). This CDR3 region has 14 residues. Trimming removed 3 bases from V and 1 base from J, with 10 bases in between. CDR1 and CDR2 (germline): SGHRS, YFSETQ.

This clonotype came up many times. The rearrangement links TRBV7-9 to TRBJ1-5, with TRBD1 matching over 7 bases. The CDR3 runs to 14 residues. With 5 bases clipped from V and 5 bases from J, the junction kept 6 bases outside the gene matches. Looked up from germline, CDR1 is SEHNR and CDR2 is FQNEAQ (reference sequence). In DNA form, the CDR3 reads TGTGCCAGCAGCCGCGGAGGGGGCCATCAGCCCCAGCATTTT. Translated: CASSRGGGHQPQHF.

There are many counts of this clonotype. The CDR3 protein is CASSYSSLRDRFF. In DNA, the CDR3 is TGTGCCAGCAGTTACTCATCGTTGCGGGACAGGTTCTTC. The chain couples TRBV6-2 or TRBV6-3 to TRBJ2-1; D might be TRBD1 (7 bases). The CDR3 runs 13 residues. Germline V lookup: CDR1 MNHEY, CDR2 SVGEGT. V lost 0 bases, J lost 15 bases, and 15 bases lay in between.

This rearrangement joins TRBV11-1 to TRBJ2-5, with D uncertain. Germline lookup yields CDR1 SGHAT and CDR2 FQDESV (reference sequence). This CDR3 is 13 amino acids long. The germline V and J ends were trimmed by 6 bases and 3 bases, with 11 bases remaining between them. CDR3 in DNA: TGTGCCAGCAGTGCGGCAGGAGAAGAGACCCAGTACTTC. This gives the protein CASSAAGEETQYF.

This rearrangement joins TRBV19 to TRBJ2-7, with 10 nucleotides matching TRBD1. V shed 2 bases, J shed 5 bases, and the junction held 6 bases outside the gene matches. Germline lookup yields CDR1 LNHDA and CDR2 SQIVND (reference sequence). There are 15 residues in the CDR3. The CDR3 is CASSITRDRGNEQYV. DNA for the CDR3: TGTGCCAGTAGTATAACTCGGGACAGGGGCAACGAGCAGTACGTC.

This rearrangement joins TRBV10-3 to TRBJ1-2, with D perhaps TRBD1 (5 bases). Trimming removed 6 bases from V and 0 bases from J, with 20 bases in between. CDR1 ENHRY and CDR2 SYGVKD come from the germline V gene. This CDR3 is 17 amino acids long. The CDR3: CAIRFNWRGTTNYGYTF. DNA of the CDR3: TGTGCCATCAGATTCAATTGGCGGGGGACCACTAACTATGGCTACACCTTC.

This clonotype was detected only a few times. The chain recombines TRBV10-3 with TRBJ2-3, with 10 bases aligning to TRBD2. This CDR3 has 17 amino acids. From germline, CDR1 is ENHRY and CDR2 SYGVKD. The V and J ends lost 7 bases and 3 bases, in that order; junction bases with no gene match: 13. CDR3 DNA: TGTGCCATCAAGCGTTTCGCTAGCGGGAGTGGGACAGATACGCAGTATTTT. Encoded protein: CAIKRFASGSGTDTQYF.

The rearrangement uses TRBV27 and TRBJ2-1; no definite D call. The CDR3 extends over 13 amino acids. Germline V gene sequence: CDR1 MNHEY, CDR2 SMNVEV (reference sequence). Trimming left V 5 bases short and J 7 bases short, with 12 bases between. In DNA form, the CDR3 reads TGTGCCAGCAGTCCCCAAGGTGAGAATGAGCAGTTCTTC. Amino acid sequence: CASSPQGENEQFF.

In regard to this clonotype: A read error is possible here, since a much larger clone lies one base away. This rearrangement joins TRBV6-1 to TRBJ1-1; tentatively, D is TRBD1 (6 bases). The CDR3 consists of 16 residues. Germline loops: CDR1 MNHNS, CDR2 SASEGT. CDR3 sequence (DNA): TGTGCCAGCATTAGGGACAATTCCGTGTGGGGGACTGAAGCTCTCTTT. Amino acids: CASIRDNSVWGTEALF.

The table lists this clonotype with many counts. The chain employs TRBV7-2 and TRBJ2-7, with 10 bases that match TRBD1. Germline assignment: CDR1 SGHTA and CDR2 FQGNSA. Unmatched junction bases numbered 1, after V lost 1 base and J lost 4 bases. CDR3 size: 14 residues. The CDR3 region is CASSLEGQGYEQYF. CDR3 sequence (DNA): TGTGCCAGCAGCTTAGAGGGACAGGGGTACGAGCAGTACTTC.

This clonotype was counted many times. The chain couples TRBV12-3 or TRBV12-4 to TRBJ2-2, with 9 nucleotides matching TRBD1. There are 15 residues in the CDR3. V lost 6 bases to trimming and J lost 4 bases; unmatched junction nucleotides: 6. The CDR3 loop reads CASRPGQGRTGELFF. The CDR3 DNA sequence: TGTGCCAGCAGACCCGGACAGGGGCGCACCGGGGAGCTGTTTTTT.

The gene calls are TRBV20-1 and TRBJ1-5; D is possibly TRBD1 (6 bases). This CDR3 region has 17 residues. Germline V gene lookup returns CDR1 DFQATT and CDR2 SNEGSKA (reference sequence). V was pared by 3 bases and J by 4 bases, with 22 bases between. CDR3 nucleotide sequence: TGCAGTGCTAGGGCGGGGGCCAATCCCCTCCGAAATCAGCCCCAGCATTTT. It translates to CSARAGANPLRNQPQHF.

This clonotype was recorded many times. The V gene is TRBV20-1, the J gene TRBJ2-7; 15 positions match TRBD2. The J segment lost 3 bases and the V segment lost 6 bases, leaving 9 bases of the junction unmatched. Germline V gene sequence: CDR1 DFQATT, CDR2 SNEGSKA (reference sequence). The CDR3 has 16 amino acids. CDR3 DNA sequence: TGCAGTGCCGCCTCCGGGACTAGCGGGAGGAACTACGAGCAGTACTTC. It codes for CSAASGTSGRNYEQYF.

This clonotype was seen ten or more times. The chain recombines TRBV7-2 with TRBJ2-3; D gene unclear. Germline V gives CDR1 SGHTA, CDR2 FQGNSA. The CDR3 consists of 15 residues. The V gene lost 0 bases and the J gene lost 0 bases, with 7 bases spanning the gap. The CDR3 nucleotides are TGTGCCAGCAGCTTAGCGTCAGCGAGCACAGATACGCAGTATTTT. This gives the protein CASSLASASTDTQYF.